This T cell receptor (beta chain) appears in the sequencing data of a study of cytomegalovirus exposure and HLA in healthy donors. Points from the study as a whole: In a later analysis, specific HLA alleles were associated with about 18,000 TCR beta sequences at a 0.05 false discovery rate. There were about 160 TCR beta chains listed as cytomegalovirus-associated. Rates of TCR association differed by HLA locus in a later analysis, with DRB1 highest and HLA-C lowest. Later analysis associated a missense DCLRE1C variant with TCR beta V- and J-gene trimming.

The CDR3 contains 15 residues. Germline CDR1 is SNHLY and CDR2 is FYNNEI. With V trimmed by 6 bases and J by 5 bases, 10 bases remained unmatched. Comments on this clone: The target antigen is unknown.

The PCR had 60 Vbeta and 13 Jbeta primers. Sequenced by immunoSEQ multiplex PCR; TCRdb stores in-frame clones only, minus some. Of roughly 120,000 clones in the sample, about 68% are singletons; the top ten hold about 4%. What was sequenced was PBMCs. This receptor was obtained from a middle-aged woman in good health and CMV-seropositive. The chain is built from TRBV2 and TRBJ2-3; TRBD2 aligns across 8 bases. CDR3 sequence (DNA): TGTGCCAGCAGAACACGTAGCGGGATATTAGATACGCAGTATTTT. Protein: CASRTRSGILDTQYF.